This T cell receptor (beta chain) was recorded in a study of blood T cell repertoires in COVID-19. TCRdb's copy holds only in-frame clones and misses some; the assay was immunoSEQ multiplex PCR. The top ten clones hold less than 1% of a sample with roughly 180,000 clones, more than 85% of them seen once. Germline V gene sequence: CDR1 MNHEY, CDR2 SVGAGI. V lost 7 bases and J lost 5; bases outside the gene matches: 8. The CDR3 sequence is 15 residues long. This clone was recorded only once. Sequencing was carried out using peripheral blood. The receptor's source is a man between 18 and 35 years old with acute or convalescent COVID-19. The chain recombines TRBV6-5 with TRBJ2-2, with 9 positions matching TRBD1. In nucleotides, the CDR3 is TGTGCCAGCATGGGGGGACAGGGACTAACCGGGGAGCTGTTTTTT. This translates into CASMGGQGLTGELFF.